This is a list of T cell receptor beta chains from one sample in a study of blood T cell repertoires in COVID-19. The data were produced by immunoSEQ multiplex PCR, yet TCRdb's version contains in-frame clones alone and is incomplete. The sample yields around 260,000 clones, about 88% seen once. The material sequenced was peripheral blood. These receptors all come from a man between 60 and 70 years old who had recovered from COVID-19. The CDR3 runs from the conserved cysteine through the conserved F or W.

V gene	J gene	CDR3 protein
TRBV19	TRBJ2-7	CASGTFSSYEQYF
TRBV6-5	TRBJ2-2	CASRLAGPTGELFF
TRBV12-3/TRBV12-4	TRBJ2-7	CASSLMRGYEQYF
TRBV19	TRBJ2-4	CATAGGLAKNIQYF
TRBV15	TRBJ1-2	CATSREVGRGVNYGYTF
TRBV6-5	TRBJ1-2	CASSYLTGGGRAGYTF
TRBV25-1	TRBJ2-7	CASSEYRQDGGEQYF
TRBV3-1/TRBV3-2	TRBJ2-5	CASSPMTGLGETQYF
TRBV11-1	TRBJ2-3	CASSFGTGAEAQYF
TRBV5-1	TRBJ2-2	CASSLMGQGGSGELFF
TRBV27	TRBJ2-1	CASSLWGGGSYNEQFF
TRBV18	TRBJ2-1	CASSPAGTGYNEQFF
TRBV10-2	TRBJ1-5	CASKERDSNQPQHF
TRBV13	TRBJ1-1	CATNRGLSEAFF
TRBV7-9	TRBJ1-2	CASSPQTLIGYGYTF
TRBV30	TRBJ1-4	CAWNLPGQGRRYATNEKLFF
TRBV3-1/TRBV3-2	TRBJ2-1	CASSQDPPSGGSNEQFF
TRBV6-2/TRBV6-3	TRBJ2-7	CASSRGGKSSYEQYF
TRBV11-3	TRBJ2-3	CASGEDGGLAGARPQYF
TRBV27	TRBJ2-7	CASSSSAGYEQYF
TRBV3-1/TRBV3-2	TRBJ2-3	CASSQDQRRGSTDTQYF
TRBV11-1	TRBJ2-7	CASSLGTSIYEQYF
TRBV18	TRBJ2-7	CASSPQGTEQYF
TRBV13	TRBJ1-1	CASSFLQGGTEAFF
TRBV30	TRBJ1-5	CAWSVPGNQPQHF
TRBV4-2	TRBJ2-1	CASSHPTSGGALYSNEQFF
TRBV19	TRBJ1-2	CASRDRGVDGYTF
TRBV5-6	TRBJ1-2	CASSLQGKGYGYTF
TRBV7-2	TRBJ2-7	CASSQFSYEQYF
TRBV5-5	TRBJ1-1	CASSLQGDTEAFF
TRBV11-2	TRBJ1-1	CASSSPTGLNTEAFF
TRBV6-5	TRBJ1-3	CASKKPGQGPNTIYF
TRBV3-1/TRBV3-2	TRBJ2-7	CASSQLRGPYEQYF
TRBV7-2	TRBJ2-2	CASSLGWEAGELFF
TRBV5-6	TRBJ2-7	CASSALVRVYPPEAYEQYF
TRBV10-3	TRBJ1-1	CAISRTGSNTEAFF
TRBV3-1/TRBV3-2	TRBJ1-2	CASSRSREGGYTF